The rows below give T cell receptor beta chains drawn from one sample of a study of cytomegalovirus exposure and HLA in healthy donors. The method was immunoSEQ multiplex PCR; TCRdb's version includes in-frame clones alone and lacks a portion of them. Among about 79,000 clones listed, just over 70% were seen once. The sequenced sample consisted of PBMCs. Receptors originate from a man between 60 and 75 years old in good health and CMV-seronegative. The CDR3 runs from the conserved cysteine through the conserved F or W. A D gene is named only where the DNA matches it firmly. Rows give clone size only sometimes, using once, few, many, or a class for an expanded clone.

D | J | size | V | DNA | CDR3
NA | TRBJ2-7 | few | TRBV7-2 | TGTGCCAGCAGCTTTGGACAGTCGTCCGAGCAGTACTTC | CASSFGQSSEQYF
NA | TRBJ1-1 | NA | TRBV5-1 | TGCGCCAGCAGCTCGACAGTGAACACTGAAGCTTTCTTT | CASSSTVNTEAFF
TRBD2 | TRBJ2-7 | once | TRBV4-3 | TGCGCCAGCAGCCAACCCGCCTTGGGGGGGGTGGGCGAGCAGTACTTC | CASSQPALGGVGEQYF
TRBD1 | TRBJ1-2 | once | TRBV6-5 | TGTGCCAGCAGTACGGACAGGGGATCTGGGGGCTACACCTTC | CASSTDRGSGGYTF
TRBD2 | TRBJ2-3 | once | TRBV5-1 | TGCGCCAGCAGCCCCCAGACGGGAGGGCCCACAGATACGCAGTATTTT | CASSPQTGGPTDTQYF
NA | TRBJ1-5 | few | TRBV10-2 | TGCGCCAGCGGGGGGGGGTACAATCAGCCCCAGCATTTT | CASGGGYNQPQHF
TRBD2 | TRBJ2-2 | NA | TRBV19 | TGTGCCAGTAGTCTTCCCGGGACTAGCGGGTACTCAAACACCGGGGAGCTGTTTTTT | CASSLPGTSGYSNTGELFF
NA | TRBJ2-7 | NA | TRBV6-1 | TGTGCCAGCAGTGAAAACGAGAGGGACGAGCAGTACTTC | CASSENERDEQYF
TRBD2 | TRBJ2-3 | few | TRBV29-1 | TGCAGCGTTGGGACTAGCGCTGGGGGTACGCAGTATTTT | CSVGTSAGGTQYF
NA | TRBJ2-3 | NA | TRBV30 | TGTGCCTGGAGTCCCCCCGGGGGCGGGGGTCGGCAGTATTTT | CAWSPPGGGGRQYF
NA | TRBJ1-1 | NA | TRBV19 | TGTGCCAGTAGTATTTTCAGGGGACGGCAGGCCACTGAAGCTTTCTTT | CASSIFRGRQATEAFF
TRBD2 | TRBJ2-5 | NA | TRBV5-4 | TGTGCCAGCAGTCGGCAAGATAGCGGGGGGGCCCAAGAGACCCAGTACTTC | CASSRQDSGGAQETQYF
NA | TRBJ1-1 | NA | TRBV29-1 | TGCAGCGTTGAACTCCGGACTGAAGCTTTCTTT | CSVELRTEAFF
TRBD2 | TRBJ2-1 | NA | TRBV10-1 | TGCGCCAGCAGTGAGTCCCGCGGGAGCTACAATGAGCAGTTCTTC | CASSESRGSYNEQFF
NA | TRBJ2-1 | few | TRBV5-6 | TGTGCCAGCAGCTTTCTGCCCCAATCTAGCTCCTACAATGAGCAGTTCTTC | CASSFLPQSSSYNEQFF
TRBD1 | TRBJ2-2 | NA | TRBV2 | TGTGCCAGCAGTGCACTTGGACAGGTGAACACCGGGGAGCTGTTTTTT | CASSALGQVNTGELFF
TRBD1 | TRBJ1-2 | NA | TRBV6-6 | TGTGCCAGCAGTTATTTTGTTGCGACAGGGGGCAGTGGCTACACCTTC | CASSYFVATGGSGYTF
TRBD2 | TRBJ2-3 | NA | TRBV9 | TGTGCCAGCAGCCCCGGACTAGCGGGGGGCACTAGCACAGATACGCAGTATTTT | CASSPGLAGGTSTDTQYF
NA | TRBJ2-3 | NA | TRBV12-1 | TGTGCCAGCAGACTTGGGCGGACAGAAAACACAGATACGCAGTATTTT | CASRLGRTENTDTQYF
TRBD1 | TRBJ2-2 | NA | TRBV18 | TGTGCCAGCTCAGCAGACAGGGTCAGGGAGCTGTTTTTT | CASSADRVRELFF
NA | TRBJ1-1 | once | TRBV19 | TGTGCCAGTAGTTCGACAGTGAACACTGAAGCTTTCTTT | CASSSTVNTEAFF
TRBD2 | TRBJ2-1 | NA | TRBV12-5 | TGTGCTAGTGGTTTGGTAATGAGCGGGGGTTTTTTCTTC | CASGLVMSGGFFF
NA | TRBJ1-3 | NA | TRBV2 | TGTGCCAGCAGTGTTCTCGGACAGCTGTTCTCTGGAAACACCATATATTTT | CASSVLGQLFSGNTIYF
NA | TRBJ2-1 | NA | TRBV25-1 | TGTGCCAGCAGTGAATCTGGAGGGGGCCCCTACAATGAGCAGTTCTTC | CASSESGGGPYNEQFF
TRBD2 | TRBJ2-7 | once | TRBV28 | TGTGCCAGCAGTTCCACCATTAGCGGGAGGGGCTACGAGCAGTACTTC | CASSSTISGRGYEQYF
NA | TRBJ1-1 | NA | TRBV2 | TGTGCCAGCAGTGGGGCCGCTGGGGAAGCTTTCTTT | CASSGAAGEAFF
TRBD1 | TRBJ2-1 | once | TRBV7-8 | TGTGCCAGCAGCGCGGGACAGGGGGCTTACAATGAGCAGTTCTTC | CASSAGQGAYNEQFF
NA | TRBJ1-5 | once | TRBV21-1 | TGTGCCAGCAGCAAAGCGCTTTCGGGACAGGGGAGTCAGCCCCAGCATTTT | CASSKALSGQGSQPQHF
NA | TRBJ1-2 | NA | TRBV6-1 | TGTGCCAGCAGTGATCCCGGACGGGAACACTATGGCTACACCTTC | CASSDPGREHYGYTF
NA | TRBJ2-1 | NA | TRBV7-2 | TGTGCCAGCGGGGACACCAGCTCCTACAATGAGCAGTTCTTC | CASGDTSSYNEQFF
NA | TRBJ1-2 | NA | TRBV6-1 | TGTGCCAGCACCTACGGGGACAATGGTGGCTACACCTTC | CASTYGDNGGYTF
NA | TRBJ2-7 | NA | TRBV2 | TGTGCCAGCAGTTACGGGACATTCGACGAGCAGTACTTC | CASSYGTFDEQYF
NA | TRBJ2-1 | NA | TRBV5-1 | TGCGCCAGCAGCTTGGCCTCCGGGACTTACAATGAGCAGTTCTTC | CASSLASGTYNEQFF
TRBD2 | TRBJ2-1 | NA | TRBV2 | TGTGCCAGCAGTGAAAGGCGGGGGTCAGCGGGAGGTGGTGAGCAGTTCTTC | CASSERRGSAGGGEQFF
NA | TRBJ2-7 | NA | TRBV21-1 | TGTGCCAGCAGCACTCCGGCGGGGACAGGGAATATTACCTACGAGCAGTACTTC | CASSTPAGTGNITYEQYF
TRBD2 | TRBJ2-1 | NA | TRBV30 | TGTGCCTGGAGTGTAAGTTCAGGGGGACTAGCGGGGCCTCGGTCCTACAATGAGCAGTTCTTC | CAWSVSSGGLAGPRSYNEQFF
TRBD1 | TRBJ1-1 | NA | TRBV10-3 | TGTGCCCTCCGCCGGGAGGGGGCAGGCACTGAAGCTTTCTTT | CALRREGAGTEAFF
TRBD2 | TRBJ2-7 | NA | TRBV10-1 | TGCGCCAGCAGTGAGGGGGGGGGTGGGTACGAGCAGTACTTC | CASSEGGGGYEQYF
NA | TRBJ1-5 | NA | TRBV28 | TGTGCCAGCAGTTTATCGGGTAGGAGCAATCAGCCCCAGCATTTT | CASSLSGRSNQPQHF
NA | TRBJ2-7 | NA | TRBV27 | TGTGCCAGCAAGGGGTGGACGTCCTACGAGCAGTACTTC | CASKGWTSYEQYF
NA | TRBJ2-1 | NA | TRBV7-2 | TGTGCCAGCAGCCTAGAGTCGACAGGTTCCTACAATGAGCAGTTCTTC | CASSLESTGSYNEQFF
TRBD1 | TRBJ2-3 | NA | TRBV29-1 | TGCAGCTTTTGGACAGGGGGCAATACGCAGTATTTT | CSFWTGGNTQYF
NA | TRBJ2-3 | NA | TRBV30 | TGTGCCTGGAGCCTTACTCGAGGGGATACGCAGTATTTT | CAWSLTRGDTQYF
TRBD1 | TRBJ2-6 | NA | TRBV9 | TGTGCCAGCAGCGGAGAAGACGGAACAGGGGCCCACTCTGGGGCCAACGTCCTGACTTTC | CASSGEDGTGAHSGANVLTF
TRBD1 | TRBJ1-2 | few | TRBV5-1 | TGCGCCAGCAGCCCGGCCACTTCGTCGGGACAGGGATATGGCTACACCTTC | CASSPATSSGQGYGYTF
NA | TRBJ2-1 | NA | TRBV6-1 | TGTGCCAGCCGGGAGTTCTACAATGAGCAGTTCTTC | CASREFYNEQFF
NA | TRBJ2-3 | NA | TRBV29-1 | TGCAGCGTTGGGTCTGGCAGAAGCACAGATACGCAGTATTTT | CSVGSGRSTDTQYF
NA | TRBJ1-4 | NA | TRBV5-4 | TGTGCCAGCAGCAGACCCGAGGGTAATGAAAAACTGTTTTTT | CASSRPEGNEKLFF